This T cell receptor beta chain originates from a study of blood T cell repertoires in COVID-19. Study summary: Acute and convalescent COVID-19 specimens originated in the United States, Italy and Spain. PBMCs, B-cell-depleted T cells, or T cells provided the cDNA or gDNA that made up the material.

Original processing methods: Reference gene primer amplification yielded estimated nucleated cell counts. This table comes from immunoSEQ multiplex PCR, and its TCRdb copy is limited to in-frame clones, with some not included. The D gene and trimming were derived from the DNA, and the V and J assignments and clone size from that table. Counted here are 100,000 to 150,000 clones, 85% occurring once; the ten biggest clones make up less than 8.5%. Trimming took off 4 bases at V and 0 bases at J, with 10 bases between the two ends. Germline V gene lookup returns CDR1 LGHDT and CDR2 YNNKEL (reference sequence). This CDR3 comprises 15 residues.

The chain carries TRBV3-1 (or the pseudogene TRBV3-2) and TRBJ2-1; D possibly corresponds to TRBD2 (5 bases). This TCR was sampled from an older man with active or convalescent COVID-19. Sample: peripheral blood. The CDR3 bases are TGTGCCAGCAGCCGGAGCGGTAGCTCCTACAATGAGCAGTTCTTC. Translation gives CASSRSGSSYNEQFF.